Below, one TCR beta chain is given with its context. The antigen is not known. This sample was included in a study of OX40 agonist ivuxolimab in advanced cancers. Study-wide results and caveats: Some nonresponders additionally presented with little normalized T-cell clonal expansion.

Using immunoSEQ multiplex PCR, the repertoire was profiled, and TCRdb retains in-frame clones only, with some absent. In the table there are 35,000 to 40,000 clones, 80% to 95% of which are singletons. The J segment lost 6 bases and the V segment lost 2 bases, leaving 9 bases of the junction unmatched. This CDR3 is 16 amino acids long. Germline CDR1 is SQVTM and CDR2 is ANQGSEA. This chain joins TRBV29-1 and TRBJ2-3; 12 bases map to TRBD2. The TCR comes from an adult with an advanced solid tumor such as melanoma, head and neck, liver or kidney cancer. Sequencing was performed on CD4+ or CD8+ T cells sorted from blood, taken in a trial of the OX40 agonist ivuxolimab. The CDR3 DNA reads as TGCAGCGTTGAATGGCTAGCGGGAGGGGGGGAGGATACGCAGTATTTT. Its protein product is CSVEWLAGGGEDTQYF.